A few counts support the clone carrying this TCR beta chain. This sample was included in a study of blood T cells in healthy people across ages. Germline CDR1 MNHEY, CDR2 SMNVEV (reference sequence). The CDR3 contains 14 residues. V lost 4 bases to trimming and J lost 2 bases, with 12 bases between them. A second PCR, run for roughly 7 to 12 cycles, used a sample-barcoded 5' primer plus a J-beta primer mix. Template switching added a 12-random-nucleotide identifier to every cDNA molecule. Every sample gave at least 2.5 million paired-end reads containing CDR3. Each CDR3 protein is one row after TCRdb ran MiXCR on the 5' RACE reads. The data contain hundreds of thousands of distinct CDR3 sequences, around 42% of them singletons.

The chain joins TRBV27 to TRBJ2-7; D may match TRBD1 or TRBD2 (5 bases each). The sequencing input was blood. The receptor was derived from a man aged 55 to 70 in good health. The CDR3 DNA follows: TGTGCCAGCAGTTCCAGGGACGGTGCCTACGAGCAGTACTTC. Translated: CASSSRDGAYEQYF.